Detailed here is one T cell receptor (beta chain). Antigen specificity is unknown. With 60 Vbeta and 13 Jbeta primers, the PCR was carried out. Clones were sequenced by immunoSEQ multiplex PCR, and TCRdb holds only the in-frame ones, with some missing. The data hold 55,000 to 70,000 clones, with roughly 89% observed a single time. The data stem from a study of cytomegalovirus exposure and HLA in healthy donors. The study, taken as a whole, reports: The authors later found most CMV-associated TCR beta chains appeared HLA-restricted. Near-uniform donor sequencing depth was presumed by presence/absence analyses. Rarity held for most TCR sequences, but there were some public TCRs that occurred in many donors.

The CDR3 runs to 11 residues. Germline loops: CDR1 SGHTA, CDR2 FQGTGA. The receptor was derived from a young woman in good health and CMV-seronegative. Sequenced sample: PBMCs. The rearrangement links TRBV7-3 to TRBJ2-7; a weak D match, TRBD2 (5 bases). CDR3 coding DNA: TGTGTAGGTGGGGTGAAAGGAGGGCAGTACTTC. Amino acid sequence: CVGGVKGGQYF.